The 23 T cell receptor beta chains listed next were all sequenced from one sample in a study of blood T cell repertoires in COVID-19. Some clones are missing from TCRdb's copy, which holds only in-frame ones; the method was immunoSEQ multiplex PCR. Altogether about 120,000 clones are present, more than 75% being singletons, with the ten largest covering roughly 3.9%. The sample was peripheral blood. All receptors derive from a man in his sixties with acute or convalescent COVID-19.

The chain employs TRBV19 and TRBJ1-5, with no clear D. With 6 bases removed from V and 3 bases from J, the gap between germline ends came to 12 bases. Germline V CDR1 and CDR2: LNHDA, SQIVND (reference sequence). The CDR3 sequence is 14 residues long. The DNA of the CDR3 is TGTGCCAGTAGCCCCTTCGGGAACAATCAGCCCCAGCATTTT. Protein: CASSPFGNNQPQHF. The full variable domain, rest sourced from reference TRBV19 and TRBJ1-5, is DGGITQSPKYLFRKEGQNVTLSCEQNLNHDAMYWYRQDPGQGLRLIYYSQIVNDFQKGDIAEGYSVSREKKESFPLTVTSAQKNPTAFYLCASSPFGNNQPQHFGDGTRLSIL.

CDR3 nucleotide sequence: TGTGCCAGTAGTCCACAGGGTGAGATCTACGAGCAGTACTTC. This encodes CASSPQGEIYEQYF. The chain combines TRBV19 with TRBJ2-7, with D tentatively TRBD1 (6 bases). V lost 5 bases and J 3 bases, leaving 14 bases between the germline ends. CDR3 size: 14 residues. CDR1 LNHDA and CDR2 SQIVND come from the germline V gene (reference sequence).

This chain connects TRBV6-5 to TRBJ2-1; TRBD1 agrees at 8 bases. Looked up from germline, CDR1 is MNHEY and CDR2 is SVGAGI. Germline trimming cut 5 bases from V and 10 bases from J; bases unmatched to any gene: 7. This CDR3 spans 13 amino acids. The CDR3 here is CASSHQGAWEQFF. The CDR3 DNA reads TGTGCCAGCAGTCATCAGGGGGCTTGGGAGCAGTTCTTC.

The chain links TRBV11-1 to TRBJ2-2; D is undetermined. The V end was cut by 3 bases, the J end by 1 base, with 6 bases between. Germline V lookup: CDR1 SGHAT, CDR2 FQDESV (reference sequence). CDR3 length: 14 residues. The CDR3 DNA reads TGTGCCAGCAGCTTGTACAGGAACACCGGGGAGCTGTTTTTT. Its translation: CASSLYRNTGELFF.

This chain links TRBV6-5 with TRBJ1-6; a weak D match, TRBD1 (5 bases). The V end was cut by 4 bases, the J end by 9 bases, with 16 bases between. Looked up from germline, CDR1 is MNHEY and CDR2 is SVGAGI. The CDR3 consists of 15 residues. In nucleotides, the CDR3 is TGTGCCAGCAGTTTACGGGTCCGCGGGGGTTCACCCCTCCACTTT. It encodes CASSLRVRGGSPLHF.

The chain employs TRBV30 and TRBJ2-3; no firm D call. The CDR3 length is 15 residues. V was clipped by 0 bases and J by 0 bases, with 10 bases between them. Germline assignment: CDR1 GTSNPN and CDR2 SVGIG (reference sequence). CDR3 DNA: TGTGCCTGGAGTGTCCGCGGCCTTAGCACAGATACGCAGTATTTT. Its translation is CAWSVRGLSTDTQYF.

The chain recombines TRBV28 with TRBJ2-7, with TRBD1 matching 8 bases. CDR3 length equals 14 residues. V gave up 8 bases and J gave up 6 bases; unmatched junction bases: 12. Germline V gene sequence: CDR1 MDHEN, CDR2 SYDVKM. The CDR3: CASGQGPVLGEQYF. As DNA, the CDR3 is TGTGCCAGCGGACAGGGTCCAGTATTGGGCGAGCAGTACTTC. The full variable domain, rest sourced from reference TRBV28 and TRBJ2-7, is DVKVTQSSRYLVKRTGEKVFLECVQDMDHENMFWYRQDPGLGLRLIYFSYDVKMKEKGDIPEGYSVSREKKERFSLILESASTNQTSMYLCASGQGPVLGEQYFGPGTRLTVT.

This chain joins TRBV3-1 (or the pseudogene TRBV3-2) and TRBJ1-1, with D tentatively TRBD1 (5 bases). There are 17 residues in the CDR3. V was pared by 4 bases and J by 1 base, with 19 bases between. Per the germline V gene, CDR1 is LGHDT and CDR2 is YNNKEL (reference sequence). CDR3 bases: TGTGCCAGCAGCCGAGACCTGCGGGGCGTAGGGAACACTGAAGCTTTCTTT. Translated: CASSRDLRGVGNTEAFF.

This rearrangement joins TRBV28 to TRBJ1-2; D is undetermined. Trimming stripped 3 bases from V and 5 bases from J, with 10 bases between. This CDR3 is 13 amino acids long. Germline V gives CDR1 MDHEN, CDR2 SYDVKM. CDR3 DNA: TGTGCCAGCAGTTTTGGCGGGGTGTATGGCTACACCTTC. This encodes CASSFGGVYGYTF.

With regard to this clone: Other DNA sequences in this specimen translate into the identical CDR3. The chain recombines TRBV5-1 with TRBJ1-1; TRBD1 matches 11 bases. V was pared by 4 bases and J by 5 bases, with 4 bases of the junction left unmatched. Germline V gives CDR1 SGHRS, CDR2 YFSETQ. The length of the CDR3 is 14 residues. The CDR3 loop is CASSPGTGGTEAFF. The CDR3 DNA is TGCGCCAGCAGCCCCGGGACAGGGGGGACTGAAGCTTTCTTT.

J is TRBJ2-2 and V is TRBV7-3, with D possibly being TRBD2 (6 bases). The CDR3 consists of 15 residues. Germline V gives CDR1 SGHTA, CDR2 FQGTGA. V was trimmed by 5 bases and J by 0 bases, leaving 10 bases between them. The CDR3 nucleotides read TGTGCCAGCAGCCTTGGGACTGCGAACACCGGGGAGCTGTTTTTT. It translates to CASSLGTANTGELFF.

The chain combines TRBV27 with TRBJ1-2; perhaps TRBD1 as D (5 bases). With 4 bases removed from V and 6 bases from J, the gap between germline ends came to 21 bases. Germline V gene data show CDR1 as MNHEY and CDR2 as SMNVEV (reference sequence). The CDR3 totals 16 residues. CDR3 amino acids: CASSSLTTGGAHGYTF. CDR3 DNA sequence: TGTGCCAGCAGTTCCCTAACAACCGGGGGAGCTCATGGCTACACCTTC.

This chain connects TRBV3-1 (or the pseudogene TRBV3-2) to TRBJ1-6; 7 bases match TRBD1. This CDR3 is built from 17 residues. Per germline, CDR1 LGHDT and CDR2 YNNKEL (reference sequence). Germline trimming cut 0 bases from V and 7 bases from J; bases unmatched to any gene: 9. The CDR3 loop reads CASSQEPTTGWNSPLHF. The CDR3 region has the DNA TGTGCCAGCAGCCAAGAACCCACGACAGGGTGGAATTCACCCCTCCACTTT.

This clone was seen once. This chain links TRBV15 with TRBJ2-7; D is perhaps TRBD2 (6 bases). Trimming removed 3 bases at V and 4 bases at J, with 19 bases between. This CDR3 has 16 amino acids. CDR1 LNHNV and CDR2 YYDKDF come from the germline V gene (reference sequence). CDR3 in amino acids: CATSRRSGEDRYEQYF. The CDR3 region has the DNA TGTGCCACCAGCAGGAGGTCGGGGGAAGACAGATACGAGCAGTACTTC.

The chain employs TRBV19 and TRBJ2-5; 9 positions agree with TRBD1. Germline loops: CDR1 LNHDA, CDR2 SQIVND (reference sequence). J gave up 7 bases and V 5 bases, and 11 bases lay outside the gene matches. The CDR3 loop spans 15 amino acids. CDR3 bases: TGTGCCAGTAGTCCCCGGGACAGGGACCATCGGACCCAGTACTTC. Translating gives CASSPRDRDHRTQYF.

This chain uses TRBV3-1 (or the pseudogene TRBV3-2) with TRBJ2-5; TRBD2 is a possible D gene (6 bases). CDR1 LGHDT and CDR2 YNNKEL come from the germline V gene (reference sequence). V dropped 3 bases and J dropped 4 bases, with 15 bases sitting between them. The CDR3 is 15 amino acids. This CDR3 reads CASSHPTRKAETQYF. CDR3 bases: TGTGCCAGCAGCCACCCGACTAGAAAGGCAGAGACCCAGTACTTC.

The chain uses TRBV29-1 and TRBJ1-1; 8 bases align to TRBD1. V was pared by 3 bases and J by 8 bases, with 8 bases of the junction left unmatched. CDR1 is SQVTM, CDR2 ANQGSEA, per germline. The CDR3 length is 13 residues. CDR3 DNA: TGCAGCGTTGAGGGGCAGGGGGCATCGGAAGCTTTCTTT. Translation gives CSVEGQGASEAFF. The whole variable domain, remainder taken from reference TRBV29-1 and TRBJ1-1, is SAVISQKPSRDICQRGTSLTIQCQVDSQVTMMFWYRQQPGQSLTLIATANQGSEATYESGFVIDKFPISRPNLTFSTLTVSNMSPEDSSIYLCSVEGQGASEAFFGQGTRLTVV.

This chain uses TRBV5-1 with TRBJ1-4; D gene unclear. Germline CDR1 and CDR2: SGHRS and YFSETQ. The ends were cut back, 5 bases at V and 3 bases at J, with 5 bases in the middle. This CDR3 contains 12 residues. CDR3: CASRGPNEKLFF. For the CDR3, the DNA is TGCGCCAGCAGGGGCCCTAATGAAAAACTGTTTTTT.

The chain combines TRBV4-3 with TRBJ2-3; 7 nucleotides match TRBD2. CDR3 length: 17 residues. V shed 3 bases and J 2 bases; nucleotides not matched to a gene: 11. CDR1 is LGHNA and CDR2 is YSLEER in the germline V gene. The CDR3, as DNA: TGCGCCAGCAGCCAGAAGGATGGGCGGGAGATCACAGATACGCAGTATTTT. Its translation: CASSQKDGREITDTQYF.

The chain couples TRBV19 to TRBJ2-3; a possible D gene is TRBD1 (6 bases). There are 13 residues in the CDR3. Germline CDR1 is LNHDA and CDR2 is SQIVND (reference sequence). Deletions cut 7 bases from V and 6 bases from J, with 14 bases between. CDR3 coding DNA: TGTGCCAGTACTCCGACGAGGGGGGATACGCAGTATTTT. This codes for CASTPTRGDTQYF.

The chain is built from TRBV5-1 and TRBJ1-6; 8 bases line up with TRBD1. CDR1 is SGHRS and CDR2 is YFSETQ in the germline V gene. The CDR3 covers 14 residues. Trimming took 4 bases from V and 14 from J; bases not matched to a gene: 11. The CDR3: CASSQPGQDMSLHF. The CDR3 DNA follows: TGCGCCAGCAGCCAGCCGGGACAGGATATGTCCCTCCACTTT.

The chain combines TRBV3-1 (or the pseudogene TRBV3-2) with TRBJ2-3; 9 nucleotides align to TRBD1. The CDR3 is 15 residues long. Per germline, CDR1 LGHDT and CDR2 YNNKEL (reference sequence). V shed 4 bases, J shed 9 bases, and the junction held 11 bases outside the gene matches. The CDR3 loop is CASSPPGTGLLTQYF. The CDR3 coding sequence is TGTGCCAGCAGCCCCCCCGGGACAGGGCTTTTGACGCAGTATTTT.

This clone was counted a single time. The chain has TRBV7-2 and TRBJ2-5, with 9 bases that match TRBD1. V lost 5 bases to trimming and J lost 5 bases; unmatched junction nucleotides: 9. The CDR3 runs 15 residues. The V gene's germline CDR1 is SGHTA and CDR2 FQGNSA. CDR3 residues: CASSQGTGNRETQYF. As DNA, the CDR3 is TGTGCCAGCAGCCAGGGGACAGGGAATCGGGAGACCCAGTACTTC.